The rows below give T cell receptor beta chains drawn from one sample of a study of vaccination effects on CD4 cells after COVID-19. Antigen specificity for these receptors is unknown. Profiled with immunoSEQ multiplex PCR; TCRdb holds only in-frame clones, not every one. The data show about 73,000 clones, more than 60% seen once. Sample: CD4+ T cells from PBMCs cultured with SARS-CoV-2 spike peptides, taken before COVID-19 vaccination. Every receptor here comes from a human donor who received a COVID-19 vaccine. The CDR3 runs from the conserved cysteine through the conserved F or W. The D gene is left open where the match is weak. Size values are once, few and many counts, or a class for expanded clones, and some rows have none.

j_call: TRBJ2-3
cdr3_length: 16
v_call: TRBV5-1
clone_size: .
d_call: TRBD1
cdr3_aa: CASSQTGQGDTDTQYF
cdr3_nt: TGCGCCAGCAGCCAAACCGGACAGGGGGACACAGATACGCAGTATTTT

j_call: TRBJ2-5
cdr3_length: 17
v_call: TRBV5-1
clone_size: once
d_call: .
cdr3_aa: CASSSRLLGRNQETQYF
cdr3_nt: TGCGCCAGCAGCTCCAGACTACTAGGACGGAATCAAGAGACCCAGTACTTC

j_call: TRBJ2-3
cdr3_length: 16
v_call: TRBV5-1
clone_size: .
d_call: TRBD1
cdr3_aa: CASSRQLTGGADTQYF
cdr3_nt: TGCGCCAGCAGCCGACAATTGACAGGGGGTGCAGATACGCAGTATTTT

j_call: TRBJ1-1
cdr3_length: 13
v_call: TRBV12-3/TRBV12-4
clone_size: once
d_call: .
cdr3_aa: CASSLQVYTEAFF
cdr3_nt: TGTGCCAGCAGTTTACAGGTTTACACTGAAGCTTTCTTT

j_call: TRBJ1-2
cdr3_length: 13
v_call: TRBV4-1
clone_size: few
d_call: .
cdr3_aa: CASSQDSNYGYTF
cdr3_nt: TGCGCCAGCAGCCAAGATAGCAATTATGGCTACACCTTC

j_call: TRBJ2-5
cdr3_length: 14
v_call: TRBV7-2
clone_size: .
d_call: TRBD2
cdr3_aa: CASSLVAGGGTQYF
cdr3_nt: TGTGCCAGCAGCTTAGTAGCGGGAGGTGGCACCCAGTACTTC

j_call: TRBJ2-5
cdr3_length: 15
v_call: TRBV2
clone_size: .
d_call: .
cdr3_aa: CASRIGNSVQETQYF
cdr3_nt: TGTGCCAGCAGGATAGGGAACTCGGTACAAGAGACCCAGTACTTC

j_call: TRBJ1-5
cdr3_length: 14
v_call: TRBV2
clone_size: few
d_call: TRBD1
cdr3_aa: CASSLQGAGQPQHF
cdr3_nt: TGTGCCAGCAGTCTTCAGGGGGCTGGTCAGCCCCAGCATTTT

j_call: TRBJ1-5
cdr3_length: 14
v_call: TRBV24-1
clone_size: .
d_call: .
cdr3_aa: CATSARNSNQPQHF
cdr3_nt: TGTGCCACCAGTGCTCGGAATAGCAATCAGCCCCAGCATTTT

j_call: TRBJ2-5
cdr3_length: 15
v_call: TRBV24-1
clone_size: .
d_call: .
cdr3_aa: CATSPTASVMETQYF
cdr3_nt: TGTGCCACCAGCCCCACGGCGTCGGTCATGGAGACCCAGTACTTC

j_call: TRBJ2-1
cdr3_length: 12
v_call: TRBV29-1
clone_size: .
d_call: .
cdr3_aa: CSVDSGVNEQFF
cdr3_nt: TGCAGCGTCGACAGTGGGGTCAATGAGCAGTTCTTC

j_call: TRBJ2-1
cdr3_length: 14
v_call: TRBV7-6
clone_size: .
d_call: TRBD2
cdr3_aa: CASSSSGSYNEQFF
cdr3_nt: TGTGCCAGCAGCTCTAGCGGCTCCTACAATGAGCAGTTCTTC

j_call: TRBJ1-2
cdr3_length: 14
v_call: TRBV4-1
clone_size: .
d_call: .
cdr3_aa: CASSQADSNYGYTF
cdr3_nt: TGCGCCAGCAGCCAAGCCGACAGTAACTATGGCTACACCTTC

j_call: TRBJ1-3
cdr3_length: 20
v_call: TRBV9
clone_size: .
d_call: .
cdr3_aa: CASSVGRGRLGSGSGNTIYF
cdr3_nt: TGTGCCAGCAGCGTAGGGCGGGGGCGATTGGGTTCAGGCTCTGGAAACACCATATATTTT

j_call: TRBJ1-6
cdr3_length: 13
v_call: TRBV10-2
clone_size: .
d_call: .
cdr3_aa: CASSADSYSPLHF
cdr3_nt: TGCGCCAGCAGTGCTGACAGCTATTCACCCCTCCACTTT

j_call: TRBJ2-5
cdr3_length: 15
v_call: TRBV7-3
clone_size: once
d_call: .
cdr3_aa: CASSFGGAGQETQYF
cdr3_nt: TGTGCCAGCAGCTTTGGGGGGGCGGGGCAGGAGACCCAGTACTTC

j_call: TRBJ1-4
cdr3_length: 12
v_call: TRBV11-1
clone_size: .
d_call: .
cdr3_aa: CASSLDREKLFF
cdr3_nt: TGTGCCAGCAGCTTAGACAGAGAAAAACTGTTTTTT

j_call: TRBJ2-1
cdr3_length: 14
v_call: TRBV5-6
clone_size: few
d_call: .
cdr3_aa: CASSLERSDNEQFF
cdr3_nt: TGTGCCAGCAGCTTGGAGCGATCGGACAATGAGCAGTTCTTC

j_call: TRBJ2-5
cdr3_length: 14
v_call: TRBV5-1
clone_size: .
d_call: .
cdr3_aa: CASSLTGSGETQYF
cdr3_nt: TGCGCCAGCAGCTTGACAGGGTCGGGGGAGACCCAGTACTTC

j_call: TRBJ1-5
cdr3_length: 17
v_call: TRBV12-1
clone_size: .
d_call: .
cdr3_aa: CASSFEEWDGSNQPQHF
cdr3_nt: TGTGCCAGCAGCTTTGAGGAGTGGGACGGTAGCAATCAGCCCCAGCATTTT

j_call: TRBJ1-3
cdr3_length: 16
v_call: TRBV9
clone_size: .
d_call: .
cdr3_aa: CASSVDRGGLGNTIYF
cdr3_nt: TGTGCCAGCAGCGTAGACCGGGGAGGCCTTGGAAACACCATATATTTT

j_call: TRBJ2-5
cdr3_length: 14
v_call: TRBV5-1
clone_size: .
d_call: .
cdr3_aa: CASSLETAGETQYF
cdr3_nt: TGCGCCAGCAGCTTGGAAACTGCCGGGGAGACCCAGTACTTC

j_call: TRBJ2-2
cdr3_length: 13
v_call: TRBV12-3/TRBV12-4
clone_size: .
d_call: TRBD2
cdr3_aa: CASSSGAGAGLFF
cdr3_nt: TGTGCCAGCAGTAGCGGAGCGGGGGCCGGGCTGTTTTTT

j_call: TRBJ2-1
cdr3_length: 17
v_call: TRBV3-1/TRBV3-2
clone_size: .
d_call: .
cdr3_aa: CASSPPWGADLNNEQFF
cdr3_nt: TGTGCCAGCAGCCCCCCCTGGGGAGCGGACCTAAACAATGAGCAGTTCTTC

j_call: TRBJ1-2
cdr3_length: 13
v_call: TRBV7-9
clone_size: .
d_call: .
cdr3_aa: CASSAGTNYGYTF
cdr3_nt: TGTGCCAGCAGCGCGGGGACTAACTATGGCTACACCTTC

j_call: TRBJ2-1
cdr3_length: 15
v_call: TRBV28
clone_size: .
d_call: .
cdr3_aa: CASSLSGSSYNEQFF
cdr3_nt: TGTGCCAGCAGCCTCAGTGGGAGCTCCTACAATGAGCAGTTCTTC

j_call: TRBJ1-5
cdr3_length: 14
v_call: TRBV3-1/TRBV3-2
clone_size: .
d_call: .
cdr3_aa: CASSSLDSNQPQHF
cdr3_nt: TGTGCCAGCAGCTCACTAGATAGCAATCAGCCCCAGCATTTT

j_call: TRBJ1-6
cdr3_length: 13
v_call: TRBV29-1
clone_size: .
d_call: .
cdr3_aa: CSVVEGPNSPLHF
cdr3_nt: TGCAGCGTTGTAGAAGGTCCTAATTCACCCCTCCACTTT

j_call: TRBJ1-4
cdr3_length: 16
v_call: TRBV6-1
clone_size: .
d_call: TRBD1
cdr3_aa: CASSEQGGTVGEKLFF
cdr3_nt: TGTGCCAGCAGTGAACAGGGGGGAACCGTGGGTGAAAAACTGTTTTTT

j_call: TRBJ1-5
cdr3_length: 14
v_call: TRBV9
clone_size: few
d_call: .
cdr3_aa: CASSSGTLDQPQHF
cdr3_nt: TGTGCCAGCAGCTCTGGGACTTTGGATCAGCCCCAGCATTTT

j_call: TRBJ2-2
cdr3_length: 13
v_call: TRBV30
clone_size: few
d_call: .
cdr3_aa: CAWSDVWSGELFF
cdr3_nt: TGTGCCTGGAGTGACGTTTGGTCCGGGGAGCTGTTTTTT

j_call: TRBJ1-5
cdr3_length: 15
v_call: TRBV18
clone_size: .
d_call: TRBD1
cdr3_aa: CASSLNDRVGQPQHF
cdr3_nt: TGTGCCAGCTCACTCAACGACAGGGTCGGTCAGCCCCAGCATTTT

j_call: TRBJ1-3
cdr3_length: 15
v_call: TRBV4-3
clone_size: .
d_call: TRBD1
cdr3_aa: CASSPRDRAGNTIYF
cdr3_nt: TGCGCCAGCAGCCCCCGGGACAGGGCTGGAAACACCATATATTTT

j_call: TRBJ1-2
cdr3_length: 12
v_call: TRBV28
clone_size: .
d_call: .
cdr3_aa: CASTWEGKGYTF
cdr3_nt: TGTGCCAGCACCTGGGAGGGTAAAGGCTACACCTTC

j_call: TRBJ2-2
cdr3_length: 13
v_call: TRBV27
clone_size: .
d_call: .
cdr3_aa: CASKDSPTGELFF
cdr3_nt: TGTGCCAGCAAGGACAGCCCCACCGGGGAGCTGTTTTTT

j_call: TRBJ2-1
cdr3_length: 15
v_call: TRBV9
clone_size: .
d_call: .
cdr3_aa: CASSFTSFGYNEQFF
cdr3_nt: TGTGCCAGCAGCTTCACTAGTTTTGGGTACAATGAGCAGTTCTTC

j_call: TRBJ2-2
cdr3_length: 13
v_call: TRBV12-5
clone_size: few
d_call: .
cdr3_aa: CASGFQNTGELFF
cdr3_nt: TGTGCTAGTGGGTTTCAGAACACCGGGGAGCTGTTTTTT

j_call: TRBJ2-1
cdr3_length: 12
v_call: TRBV19
clone_size: .
d_call: TRBD1
cdr3_aa: CASKQGPHEQFF
cdr3_nt: TGTGCCAGTAAACAGGGGCCCCATGAGCAGTTCTTC

j_call: TRBJ1-1
cdr3_length: 13
v_call: TRBV11-2
clone_size: .
d_call: .
cdr3_aa: CASSLVFGTEAFF
cdr3_nt: TGTGCCAGCAGCTTAGTCTTCGGGACTGAAGCTTTCTTT

j_call: TRBJ1-2
cdr3_length: 13
v_call: TRBV6-5
clone_size: once
d_call: TRBD1
cdr3_aa: CASSYGRGFGYTF
cdr3_nt: TGTGCCAGCAGTTACGGCAGGGGGTTTGGCTACACCTTC

j_call: TRBJ1-2
cdr3_length: 13
v_call: TRBV3-1/TRBV3-2
clone_size: .
d_call: .
cdr3_aa: CASSQGQYYGYTF
cdr3_nt: TGTGCCAGCAGCCAAGGGCAGTACTATGGCTACACCTTC

j_call: TRBJ1-2
cdr3_length: 14
v_call: TRBV27
clone_size: .
d_call: TRBD1
cdr3_aa: CASTRTGGHYGYTF
cdr3_nt: TGTGCCAGCACCCGGACAGGGGGCCACTATGGCTACACCTTC

j_call: TRBJ2-3
cdr3_length: 14
v_call: TRBV27
clone_size: .
d_call: .
cdr3_aa: CASSSKRVPDTQYF
cdr3_nt: TGTGCCAGCAGTTCCAAGCGGGTTCCAGATACGCAGTATTTT

j_call: TRBJ2-2
cdr3_length: 13
v_call: TRBV28
clone_size: .
d_call: .
cdr3_aa: CATRRGNTGELFF
cdr3_nt: TGTGCCACCCGGCGGGGGAACACCGGGGAGCTGTTTTTT

j_call: TRBJ1-5
cdr3_length: 15
v_call: TRBV7-2
clone_size: few
d_call: .
cdr3_aa: CASSLSRVGNQPQHF
cdr3_nt: TGTGCCAGCAGCTTAAGCAGGGTTGGAAATCAGCCCCAGCATTTT

j_call: TRBJ1-5
cdr3_length: 16
v_call: TRBV7-9
clone_size: .
d_call: TRBD1
cdr3_aa: CASSLAGTGGNQPQHF
cdr3_nt: TGTGCCAGCAGCCTAGCGGGGACAGGGGGCAATCAGCCCCAGCATTTT

j_call: TRBJ2-2
cdr3_length: 16
v_call: TRBV4-3
clone_size: .
d_call: .
cdr3_aa: CASSQVTSLNTGELFF
cdr3_nt: TGCGCCAGCAGCCAAGTTACTAGCCTGAACACCGGGGAGCTGTTTTTT

j_call: TRBJ2-3
cdr3_length: 14
v_call: TRBV5-6
clone_size: few
d_call: .
cdr3_aa: CASSAQTRTDTQYF
cdr3_nt: TGTGCCAGCAGCGCTCAAACCAGAACAGATACGCAGTATTTT

j_call: TRBJ2-3
cdr3_length: 15
v_call: TRBV7-2
clone_size: .
d_call: .
cdr3_aa: CASSFSFTGPDTQYF
cdr3_nt: TGTGCCAGCAGCTTTAGTTTTACCGGCCCAGATACGCAGTATTTT

j_call: TRBJ2-4
cdr3_length: 16
v_call: TRBV24-1
clone_size: once
d_call: .
cdr3_aa: CATSDPTAAGGNIQYF
cdr3_nt: TGTGCCACCAGTGACCCTACCGCAGCCGGGGGAAACATTCAGTACTTC

j_call: TRBJ2-1
cdr3_length: 14
v_call: TRBV19
clone_size: .
d_call: TRBD1
cdr3_aa: CASSSGGSYNEQFF
cdr3_nt: TGTGCCAGTAGTTCAGGGGGCTCCTACAATGAGCAGTTCTTC

j_call: TRBJ2-3
cdr3_length: 15
v_call: TRBV6-5
clone_size: .
d_call: TRBD1
cdr3_aa: CASSRGQGAGDTQYF
cdr3_nt: TGTGCCAGCAGCAGAGGACAGGGGGCCGGAGATACGCAGTATTTT

j_call: TRBJ2-1
cdr3_length: 17
v_call: TRBV25-1
clone_size: once
d_call: .
cdr3_aa: CASSDPGAPGAYNEQFF
cdr3_nt: TGTGCCAGCAGTGATCCGGGGGCGCCAGGGGCCTACAATGAGCAGTTCTTC

j_call: TRBJ2-2
cdr3_length: 16
v_call: TRBV4-2
clone_size: .
d_call: TRBD2
cdr3_aa: CASRGLAGGETGELFF
cdr3_nt: TGTGCCAGCAGGGGACTAGCGGGGGGAGAAACCGGGGAGCTGTTTTTT

j_call: TRBJ2-5
cdr3_length: 18
v_call: TRBV19
clone_size: .
d_call: .
cdr3_aa: CASTRKGGRGANQETQYF
cdr3_nt: TGTGCCAGTACCAGAAAAGGGGGGAGAGGGGCAAACCAAGAGACCCAGTACTTC